These 20 T cell receptor beta chains originate from one sample sequenced in a study of identical twins. Via MiXCR, TCRdb re-called the 5' RACE reads, giving one row per CDR3 protein. The data hold hundreds of thousands of distinct CDR3 sequences, with approximately 6.8% observed a single time. Separately, the same data were catalogued under a study of yellow fever vaccine responses in identical twins.

Sequenced input: CD8+ T cells sorted from blood. The receptor source for this set is a woman younger than 35 in good health.

In its sample, this clonotype was seen many times. The genes are TRBV12-3 or TRBV12-4 and TRBJ2-5; 9 bases fit TRBD1. This CDR3 has 17 amino acids. Trimming cost V 2 bases and J 5 bases; bases outside gene matches: 12. CDR3 amino acids: CASSLSLGQGVGETQYF. The CDR3 nucleotides read TGTGCCAGCAGTTTAAGTTTGGGACAGGGTGTTGGTGAGACCCAGTACTTC.

There are many counts of this clonotype. The V call is TRBV28, the J call TRBJ2-2, with 7 bases aligning to TRBD2. Germline CDR1 and CDR2: MDHEN and SYDVKM. V was clipped by 6 bases and J by 6 bases; unmatched bases: 16. The CDR3 runs 17 residues. In nucleotides, the CDR3 is TGTGCCAGCAGCCCCCCCGTATACTCGGGGGGTCCCGGGGAGCTGTTTTTT. Translating gives CASSPPVYSGGPGELFF.

The chain recombines TRBV16 with TRBJ2-6, with a weak D call TRBD1 (5 bases). The CDR3 has 16 amino acids. The ends were cut back, 4 bases at V and 2 bases at J, with 12 bases in the middle. Germline V gives CDR1 KGHSY, CDR2 FQNENV. The CDR3 coding sequence is TGTGCCAGCAGCCCCCCCTCAGGGCCTGGGGCCAACGTCCTGACTTTC. This gives the protein CASSPPSGPGANVLTF. The whole variable domain, remainder taken from reference TRBV16 and TRBJ2-6, is GEEVAQTPKHLVRGEGQKAKLYCAPIKGHSYVFWYQQVLKNEFKFLISFQNENVFDETGMPKERFSAKCLPNSPCSLEIQATKLEDSAVYFCASSPPSGPGANVLTFGAGSRLTVL.

This clonotype was observed at least ten times. The chain is built from TRBV7-2 and TRBJ1-1; D may be TRBD1 (5 bases). The germline V gene has CDR1 SGHTA and CDR2 FQGNSA. V was trimmed by 5 bases and J by 8 bases, leaving 12 bases between them. This CDR3 has 12 residues. For the CDR3, the DNA is TGTGCCAGCAGCCTCCTGACAGAAGAAGCTTTCTTT. It specifies CASSLLTEEAFF.

This chain links TRBV4-1 with TRBJ1-2; D remains ambiguous. The CDR3 runs 15 residues. Germline values: CDR1 MGHRA, CDR2 YSYEKL. Deletions cut 3 bases from V and 3 bases from J, with 14 bases between. CDR3 sequence reads: CASSQSTDSHYGYTF. CDR3 bases: TGCGCCAGCAGCCAGTCGACGGATTCCCACTATGGCTACACCTTC.

This clonotype was recorded many times. The chain couples TRBV12-3 or TRBV12-4 to TRBJ2-3; 10 bases are a match to TRBD2. V gave up 2 bases and J gave up 3 bases; unmatched junction bases: 2. The CDR3 loop spans 15 amino acids. The CDR3: CASSLTTSGTDTQYF. In DNA, the CDR3 is TGTGCCAGCAGTTTAACGACTAGCGGGACAGATACGCAGTATTTT.

The chain is built from TRBV29-1 and TRBJ2-7, with 11 bases lining up with TRBD1. Germline trimming cut 7 bases from V and 7 bases from J; bases unmatched to any gene: 3. Germline lookup yields CDR1 SQVTM and CDR2 ANQGSEA. This CDR3 has 11 amino acids. The DNA of the CDR3 is TGCAGCGCCGGGACAGGGGGGGAGCAGTACGTC. Translation: CSAGTGGEQYV.

V and J are TRBV7-6 and TRBJ2-7; TRBD2 might be the D (6 bases). Trimming cost V 6 bases and J 2 bases, with 23 bases left between them. Germline V gene lookup returns CDR1 SGHVS and CDR2 FNYEAQ. This CDR3 is 17 amino acids long. The CDR3 DNA is TGTGCCAGCAGGCCTCGACTAGTTCGAGAGCCCCCCTACGAGCAGTACTTC. Its protein product is CASRPRLVREPPYEQYF.

The chain carries TRBV5-1 and TRBJ2-1; 11 bases are shared with TRBD2. The length of the CDR3 is 15 residues. The ends lost 6 bases at V and 3 bases at J; junction bases unmatched: 5. Germline V CDR1 and CDR2: SGHRS, YFSETQ. The CDR3 DNA sequence: TGCGCCAGCACCCCCGGGACTAGCGGCTACAATGAGCAGTTCTTC. Amino acids: CASTPGTSGYNEQFF.

This clonotype was counted a few times. The chain carries TRBV2 and TRBJ2-3; D unclear. This CDR3 comprises 14 residues. CDR1 and CDR2 from the germline V gene are SNHLY and FYNNEI. V lost 2 bases to trimming and J lost 6 bases, with 12 bases between them. In nucleotides, the CDR3 is TGTGCCAGCAGTGAATCCGGCGGATTGGATACGCAGTATTTT. Translation: CASSESGGLDTQYF.

This clonotype occurred a few times. The chain recombines TRBV7-7 with TRBJ2-7; the D gene is possibly TRBD1 (6 bases). V was shortened by 1 base and J by 6 bases, with 19 bases between the two germline ends. The CDR3 is made up of 16 amino acids. From germline, CDR1 is SSHAT and CDR2 FNYEAQ (reference sequence). CDR3 amino acids: CASSLGAPGTPSEQYF. CDR3 coding DNA: TGTGCCAGCAGCTTAGGGGCCCCCGGGACACCAAGCGAGCAGTACTTC.

The chain has TRBV7-9 and TRBJ1-1, with D possibly TRBD1 on 6 matching bases. Germline values: CDR1 SEHNR, CDR2 FQNEAQ (reference sequence). V was clipped by 6 bases and J by 7 bases, with 12 bases between them. The CDR3 length is 12 residues. CDR3 loop: CASRQHRDEAFF. Here the CDR3 DNA reads TGTGCCAGCAGACAGCACAGGGATGAAGCTTTCTTT.

The V gene is TRBV20-1, the J gene TRBJ2-7; 7 nucleotides agree with TRBD2. CDR3 length equals 17 residues. Germline trimming cut 3 bases from V and 7 bases from J; bases unmatched to any gene: 21. Germline values: CDR1 DFQATT, CDR2 SNEGSKA (reference sequence). In nucleotides, the CDR3 is TGCAGTGCTAGTGAGGTTTTCGGCGGGAGCCGGGTAAAGGAGCAGTACTTC. Its protein is CSASEVFGGSRVKEQYF.

In DNA, the CDR3 is TGTGCCAGCAGCACTCGGTCAGATACGCAGTATTTT. Encoded protein: CASSTRSDTQYF. The chain has TRBV12-3 or TRBV12-4 and TRBJ2-3; D unclear. CDR3 size: 12 residues. V was trimmed by 6 bases and J by 4 bases, leaving 8 bases between them.

This clonotype was detected only a few times. This chain joins TRBV7-9 and TRBJ2-7; TRBD1 is a possible D gene (5 bases). The CDR3 is made up of 13 amino acids. The V end lost 5 bases, the J end lost 1 base, and 9 bases lay between the germline ends. Germline values: CDR1 SEHNR, CDR2 FQNEAQ (reference sequence). CDR3 nucleotides: TGTGCCAGCAGCGGGGCGGAGTCCTACGAGCAGTACTTC. It encodes CASSGAESYEQYF. The full variable domain, in which reference TRBV7-9 and TRBJ2-7 provide the parts outside the CDR3, is DTGVSQNPRHKITKRGQNVTFRCDPISEHNRLYWYRQTLGQGPEFLTYFQNEAQLEKSRLLSDRFSAERPKGSFSTLEIQRTEQGDSAMYLCASSGAESYEQYFGPGTRLTVT.

CDR3 residues: CASSDTLVSSYNEQFF. CDR3 in DNA: TGTGCCAGCAGTGACACACTAGTTAGCTCCTACAATGAGCAGTTCTTC. The chain carries TRBV12-3 or TRBV12-4 and TRBJ2-1; D may be TRBD2 (5 bases). Trimming stripped 5 bases from V and 0 bases from J, with 14 bases between. This CDR3 has 16 residues.

In its sample, this clonotype was seen a few times. The chain carries TRBV7-2 and TRBJ1-5; D may be TRBD1 (5 bases). There are 14 residues in the CDR3. Germline V gives CDR1 SGHTA, CDR2 FQGNSA. Trimming cost V 3 bases and J 6 bases, with 12 bases left between them. This chain's CDR3 is CASSFKGSSQPQHF. The CDR3 region has the DNA TGTGCCAGCAGCTTTAAGGGGTCAAGTCAGCCCCAGCATTTT. Combining the CDR3 with reference TRBV7-2 and TRBJ1-5 gives the whole variable domain GAGVSQSPSNKVTEKGKDVELRCDPISGHTALYWYRQSLGQGLEFLIYFQGNSAPDKSGLPSDRFSAERTGGSVSTLTIQRTQQEDSAVYLCASSFKGSSQPQHFGDGTRLSIL.

This clonotype was seen a handful of times. The junction differs from germline at one of its ends, possibly a read error. The V and J genes are TRBV20-1 and TRBJ2-7; 10 bases are a match to TRBD2. CDR3 size: 17 residues. Per the germline V gene, CDR1 is DFQATT and CDR2 is SNEGSKA (reference sequence). CDR3 nucleotides: TGCTGTGCTAGAGACCCCCATAGAACTAGCGGGATATACGAGCAGTACTTC. Protein sequence: CCARDPHRTSGIYEQYF.

This clonotype was picked up a small number of times. This rearrangement joins TRBV11-2 to TRBJ2-7, with D tentatively TRBD2 (5 bases). Trimming removed 2 bases from V and 3 bases from J, with 8 bases in between. Germline V gene sequence: CDR1 SGHAT, CDR2 FQNNGV. The CDR3 covers 13 residues. The DNA of the CDR3 is TGTGCCAGCAGCTTATTCCGGGGCTACGAGCAGTACGTC. Translating it yields CASSLFRGYEQYV.

A remark on this clonotype: A much larger clone differs from this one at a single base, so this may be a read error. V usage is TRBV12-3 or TRBV12-4 and J usage is TRBJ2-3, with no clear D. Between the trimmed V and J ends, which lost 9 bases and 2 bases, there was a span of 15 bases. The CDR3 is made up of 14 amino acids. The CDR3 loop reads CARGIVSHTDTQYF. The CDR3 DNA sequence: TGTGCCAGGGGTATAGTCTCGCACACAGATACGCAGTATTTT.